Shown below are 9 T cell receptor beta chains from a single sample sequenced in a study of identical twins. TCRdb reprocessed the 5' RACE reads via MiXCR and lists one record per CDR3 protein. The sample has about 660,000 distinct CDR3 sequences, 8.6% seen once; the top ten hold 0.75% to 1%. These data were also filed under a second study, of yellow fever vaccine responses in identical twins.

Sequenced: PBMCs. All receptors come from a woman younger than 35 in good health.

This chain joins TRBV25-1 and TRBJ2-1; D is possibly TRBD1 or TRBD2 (5 bases each). Trimming shortened V by 4 bases and J by 7 bases, and 14 bases separated the two germline ends. The CDR3 totals 14 residues. Germline V gene sequence: CDR1 MGHDK, CDR2 SYGVNS. CDR3: CASSVGAGSNEQFF. The CDR3 DNA reads TGTGCCAGCAGTGTCGGGGCAGGGTCGAATGAGCAGTTCTTC.

This clonotype was recorded many times. This chain connects TRBV27 to TRBJ1-1; possibly TRBD1 for D (5 bases). The CDR3 covers 15 residues. The germline CDR1 and CDR2 sequences are MNHEY and SMNVEV (reference sequence). Trimming cost V 7 bases and J 3 bases, with 18 bases left between them. The DNA of the CDR3 is TGTGCCAGCATCTCTCTAAGGTGGGGGGACACTGAAGCTTTCTTT. This gives the protein CASISLRWGDTEAFF.

The chain employs TRBV6-5 and TRBJ1-4, with D uncertain. The length of the CDR3 is 15 residues. Between the trimmed V and J ends, which lost 2 bases and 4 bases, there was a span of 11 bases. Germline V gene lookup returns CDR1 MNHEY and CDR2 SVGAGI. DNA for the CDR3: TGTGCCAGCAGTTACAATAAACAGTTTAATGAAAAACTGTTTTTT. It codes for CASSYNKQFNEKLFF.

The rearrangement links TRBV15 to TRBJ2-7; no reliable D call. This CDR3 has 16 amino acids. Germline V gives CDR1 LNHNV, CDR2 YYDKDF (reference sequence). With 1 base removed from V and 3 bases from J, the gap between germline ends came to 16 bases. The CDR3 bases are TGTGCCACCAGCAGAGGTCCGAACCCGACAATCTACGAGCAGTACTTC. Protein product: CATSRGPNPTIYEQYF.

The chain recombines TRBV15 with TRBJ2-2; tentatively, D is TRBD1 (5 bases). The CDR3 runs 17 residues. Germline CDR1 LNHNV, CDR2 YYDKDF (reference sequence). Trimming took off 3 bases at V and 0 bases at J, with 14 bases between the two ends. CDR3 loop: CATSRFSGRSNTGELFF. DNA of the CDR3: TGTGCCACCAGCAGGTTTTCAGGGCGCTCGAACACCGGGGAGCTGTTTTTT.

This clonotype has ten or more counts. The rearrangement links TRBV5-1 to TRBJ2-5; the match to TRBD1 covers 9 bases. This CDR3 comprises 15 residues. The germline V gene encodes CDR1 SGHRS and CDR2 YFSETQ. V lost 2 bases and J lost 4; bases outside the gene matches: 6. DNA for the CDR3: TGCGCCAGCAGCTTAAGGACAGGGGTTGTAGAGACCCAGTACTTC. Its protein is CASSLRTGVVETQYF. The whole variable domain, remainder taken from reference TRBV5-1 and TRBJ2-5, is KAGVTQTPRYLIKTRGQQVTLSCSPISGHRSVSWYQQTPGQGLQFLFEYFSETQRNKGNFPGRFSGRQFSNSRSEMNVSTLELGDSALYLCASSLRTGVVETQYFGPGTRLLVL.

The CDR3 DNA reads TGTGCCACCAGTGATCTGAAGACTAGCAATGAGCAGTTCTTC. As protein: CATSDLKTSNEQFF. The V and J genes are TRBV24-1 and TRBJ2-1; perhaps TRBD2 as D (6 bases). V lost 3 bases to trimming and J lost 6 bases, with 11 bases between them. This CDR3 is built from 14 residues. Germline V lookup: CDR1 KGHDR, CDR2 SFDVKD.

This clonotype was counted only a few times. V and J are TRBV29-1 and TRBJ2-7; the D gene is possibly TRBD2 (5 bases). This CDR3 has 13 amino acids. Germline V gives CDR1 SQVTM, CDR2 ANQGSEA. Trimming removed 4 bases at V and 2 bases at J, with 12 bases between. The CDR3 here is CSVGTGIPYEQYF. Written as DNA, the CDR3 is TGCAGCGTTGGAACCGGGATTCCCTACGAGCAGTACTTC.

This clonotype was found a few times. The chain uses TRBV20-1 and TRBJ2-5; possibly TRBD2 for D (5 bases). The V gene's germline CDR1 is DFQATT and CDR2 SNEGSKA (reference sequence). Trimming removed 0 bases at V and 5 bases at J, with 22 bases between. This CDR3 spans 17 amino acids. The CDR3 DNA follows: TGCAGTGCTAGAGATTACGCCAGGTCGGGCGGGCGGGAGACCCAGTACTTC. Amino acid sequence: CSARDYARSGGRETQYF.